This TCR beta chain was documented in a study of T cell changes during pregnancy in multiple sclerosis. There are 12 residues in the CDR3. Germline CDR1 is SGHDT and CDR2 is YYEEEE. The V segment lost 4 bases and the J segment 8 bases; nucleotides outside the gene matches: 5. Using immunoSEQ multiplex PCR, the repertoire was profiled, and TCRdb retains in-frame clones only, with some absent. This table holds roughly 40,000 clones, about 90% found once. This chain joins TRBV5-6 and TRBJ1-2, with 7 nucleotides matching TRBD1. This specimen was CD4+ T cells from peripheral blood mononuclear cells, taken after pregnancy. The sequence was collected from a female donor in good health, enrolled as a control in a pregnancy study. Here the CDR3 reads CASSRDRIGYTF. The CDR3 nucleotides read TGTGCCAGCAGCAGGGACAGAATCGGCTACACCTTC.